This T cell receptor beta chain was recovered during a study of T cells in Graves' hyperthyroidism and ophthalmopathy. Study-level information: Sampling of peripheral blood happened at initial diagnosis, prior to any treatment.

CDR3 size: 15 residues. V shed 8 bases and J shed 0 bases, with 14 bases lying between them. Using RNA transcripts as the source, TCR beta CDR3 regions were amplified. A first-round RT-PCR of the TCR CDR3 used the HTBI primer set. Each CDR3 protein is one row after TCRdb ran MiXCR on the multiplex PCR reads. In the table there are roughly 700,000 distinct CDR3 sequences, over 35% of which are singletons. Patients aged 18 to 65 with hyperthyroidism were newly diagnosed, with duration under 2 months. Cells are PBMCs isolated from around 10 ml of fresh blood. General study findings and limits: The model anticipated ophthalmopathy a median around six months pre-onset.

This clonotype has more than one count but fewer than ten. Its target is not known. The sequencing input was blood. This clonotype was obtained from a woman between 35 and 50 years old with Graves' hyperthyroidism. V gene TRBV12-3 or TRBV12-4 combines with J gene TRBJ1-3; maybe TRBD1 (6 bases). CDR3: CASSLQGFSGNTIYF. CDR3 sequence (DNA): TGTGCCAGCTCCCTTCAGGGGTTCTCTGGAAACACCATATATTTT.